These 30 T cell receptor beta chains came from one sample sequenced in a study of shared clonotypes between healthy human individuals. Profiled with immunoSEQ multiplex PCR; TCRdb holds only in-frame clones, not every one. The sample contains 2 million to 2.5 million clones, roughly 95% of which appear only once. Sequencing was carried out using naive CD4+ T cells sorted from blood. The subset: CD45RA+ positively selected. These receptors were taken from a man between 18 and 35 years old in good health.

This chain joins TRBV2 and TRBJ2-1; D is unclear. Germline CDR1 is SNHLY and CDR2 is FYNNEI. This CDR3 region has 13 residues. The V gene lost 2 bases and the J gene lost 6 bases, with 8 bases spanning the gap. The CDR3 DNA sequence: TGTGCCAGCAGTGAATTTTTACCCAATGAGCAGTTCTTC. It is translated as CASSEFLPNEQFF. The full variable domain, with the rest looked up from reference TRBV2 and TRBJ2-1, is EPEVTQTPSHQVTQMGQEVILRCVPISNHLYFYWYRQILGQKVEFLVSFYNNEISEKSEIFDDQFSVERPDGSNFTLKIRSTKLEDSAMYFCASSEFLPNEQFFGPGTRLTVL.

The chain has TRBV9 and TRBJ2-3; D remains unclear. V lost 3 bases and J 2 bases, leaving 16 bases between the germline ends. This CDR3 comprises 16 residues. Per germline, CDR1 SGDLS and CDR2 YYNGEE. CDR3 in amino acids: CASSAGWVGNTDTQYF. DNA for the CDR3: TGTGCCAGCAGCGCGGGTTGGGTGGGAAACACAGATACGCAGTATTTT.

Worth noting for this clone: Other nucleotide sequences from this sample produce the same CDR3. This chain joins TRBV2 and TRBJ2-5, with a weak D call TRBD2 (6 bases). Per the germline V gene, CDR1 is SNHLY and CDR2 is FYNNEI. The CDR3 is made up of 13 amino acids. V was cut by 2 bases and J by 5 bases, with 9 bases left in between. The CDR3 DNA sequence: TGTGCCAGCAGTGAAAGTGGGAGGGAGACCCAGTACTTC. This codes for CASSESGRETQYF.

This chain connects TRBV11-2 to TRBJ1-2, with 7 bases lining up with TRBD1. The trim removed 5 bases at V and 3 bases at J, leaving 21 bases unmatched. In germline, CDR1 is SGHAT, CDR2 FQNNGV. The CDR3 sequence is 19 residues long. CDR3 sequence (DNA): TGTGCCAGCAGCCCCCTCAGGGGGACGGGCTTTGGATTTTACTATGGCTACACCTTC. It is translated as CASSPLRGTGFGFYYGYTF.

The chain combines TRBV10-3 with TRBJ1-3; D is unresolved. The CDR3 runs 13 residues. The germline V and J ends were trimmed by 8 bases and 0 bases, with 8 bases remaining between them. Per the germline V gene, CDR1 is ENHRY and CDR2 is SYGVKD. Here the CDR3 DNA reads TGTGCCATCCGGACTCACTCTGGAAACACCATATATTTT. As protein: CAIRTHSGNTIYF.

The chain couples TRBV4-3 to TRBJ2-3; 7 nucleotides line up with TRBD2. Germline CDR1 and CDR2: LGHNA and YSLEER. The CDR3 runs to 16 residues. The junction had 3 bases not matched to a gene; V was cut back by 0 bases and J by 0 bases. CDR3 region: CASSQDWRGSTDTQYF. The CDR3 DNA sequence: TGCGCCAGCAGCCAAGATTGGCGGGGGAGCACAGATACGCAGTATTTT.

The V gene is TRBV4-1, the J gene TRBJ2-4, with D uncertain. The CDR3 loop spans 16 amino acids. Trimming took 1 base from V and 0 from J, leaving 10 bases between them. Germline V lookup: CDR1 MGHRA, CDR2 YSYEKL. DNA for the CDR3: TGCGCCAGCAGCCAAGTCCCTATCTTAGCCAAAAACATTCAGTACTTC. Protein product: CASSQVPILAKNIQYF.

With regard to this clone: A read error may explain this, as a much larger clone is one base away. Other DNA sequences in the sample encode the same CDR3. The genes are TRBV7-9 and TRBJ1-2, with D perhaps matching TRBD1 (6 bases). Germline CDR1 and CDR2: SEHNR and FQNEAQ (reference sequence). Trimming cost V 3 bases and J 2 bases, with 7 bases left between them. The CDR3 is 13 residues long. DNA of the CDR3: TGTGCCAGCAGCTTGCAGGGGAACTATGGCTACACCTTC. Translation: CASSLQGNYGYTF.

This rearrangement joins TRBV6-1 to TRBJ2-1; 8 positions match TRBD2. Trimming at V came to 2 bases and at J to 1 base, leaving 4 bases not matched to a gene. This CDR3 spans 16 amino acids. The V gene's germline CDR1 is MNHNS and CDR2 SASEGT. The CDR3 region is CASSETSGDSYNEQFF. The CDR3 DNA sequence: TGTGCCAGCAGTGAAACTAGCGGTGATTCCTACAATGAGCAGTTCTTC.

The gene calls are TRBV10-1 and TRBJ2-2; D remains unclear. This CDR3 has 11 residues. The V and J ends lost 9 bases and 1 base respectively, with 3 bases between them. CDR1 WNHNN and CDR2 SYGVQD come from the germline V gene (reference sequence). In DNA, the CDR3 is TGCGCCAGTCAGAACACCGGGGAGCTGTTTTTT. It translates to CASQNTGELFF.

The CDR3 spells CASSPSAGGSEQYF. CDR3 in DNA: TGTGCCAGCTCACCCAGCGCCGGGGGCAGCGAGCAGTACTTC. The rearrangement uses TRBV18 and TRBJ2-7, with D tentatively TRBD1 or TRBD2 (6 bases each). Looked up from germline, CDR1 is KGHSH and CDR2 is LQKENI. This CDR3 spans 14 amino acids. The V end was cut by 3 bases, the J end by 6 bases, with 15 bases between.

The chain combines TRBV30 with TRBJ1-5; tentatively, D is TRBD1 (6 bases). CDR1 GTSNPN and CDR2 SVGIG come from the germline V gene (reference sequence). Trimming removed 7 bases at V and 5 bases at J, with 15 bases between. The CDR3 totals 13 residues. The DNA of the CDR3 is TGTGCCTACCTAGGACAGACTCATCAGCCCCAGCATTTT. This sequence encodes CAYLGQTHQPQHF.

This clone appeared a single time. The rearrangement joins TRBV19 to TRBJ2-3; 8 bases map to TRBD2. Germline lookup yields CDR1 LNHDA and CDR2 SQIVND (reference sequence). The CDR3 has 15 amino acids. V shed 5 bases and J 5 bases; nucleotides not matched to a gene: 9. The DNA for the CDR3 is TGTGCCAGTAGTTCGGCGGGGGGCGCGAAAGATACGCAGTATTTT. It translates to CASSSAGGAKDTQYF.

This rearrangement joins TRBV30 to TRBJ2-1; 8 positions agree with TRBD2. Germline CDR1 and CDR2: GTSNPN and SVGIG (reference sequence). The CDR3 covers 14 residues. J gave up 7 bases and V 4 bases, and 9 bases lay outside the gene matches. DNA of the CDR3: TGTGCCTGGATCAGGAGCGGGAGTATAAATGAGCAGTTCTTC. This gives the protein CAWIRSGSINEQFF.

This chain uses TRBV30 with TRBJ1-6, with unresolved D. Germline CDR1 and CDR2: GTSNPN and SVGIG (reference sequence). V lost 4 bases, J lost 10 bases, and 17 bases lay in between. The CDR3 length is 14 residues. The CDR3, as DNA: TGTGCCTGGAATGCCCCCCTCCCGGAGTCACCCCTCCACTTT. It codes for CAWNAPLPESPLHF.

The chain couples TRBV10-3 to TRBJ2-2; D tentatively reads TRBD1 or TRBD2 (5 bases each). The V end was cut by 9 bases, the J end by 4 bases, with 18 bases between. CDR3 length equals 15 residues. Per the germline V gene, CDR1 is ENHRY and CDR2 is SYGVKD. In DNA form, the CDR3 reads TGTGCCATATCTTATTTGGGACGGGGCACCGGGGAGCTGTTTTTT. Protein product: CAISYLGRGTGELFF.

With regard to this clone: One end of the junction varies from germline; a read error may be responsible. The J gene is TRBJ2-2, the V gene TRBV27, with TRBD1 as a possible D gene (6 bases). The CDR3 extends over 14 amino acids. The V gene's germline CDR1 is MNHEY and CDR2 SMNVEV (reference sequence). The CDR3 region is CASRSTGNSGELFF. The CDR3 region has the DNA TGTGCCAGCAGATCTACAGGGAACTCCGGGGAGCTGTTTTTT.

V is TRBV5-6 and J is TRBJ2-2, with 10 bases that match TRBD2. The CDR3 totals 19 residues. V trimming: 3 bases; J trimming: 3 bases; junction bases outside the gene matches: 14. Germline V lookup: CDR1 SGHDT, CDR2 YYEEEE. Here the CDR3 DNA reads TGTGCCAGCAGCTCGAGCGAGCGGGAGGGCCTCATGGACACCGGGGAGCTGTTTTTT. As protein: CASSSSEREGLMDTGELFF.

The rearrangement joins TRBV13 to TRBJ2-3, with D possibly matching TRBD2 (6 bases). The V gene's germline CDR1 is PRHDT and CDR2 FYEKMQ (reference sequence). The V gene lost 2 bases and the J gene lost 8 bases, with 11 bases spanning the gap. The CDR3 length is 13 residues. The CDR3 sequence is CASSLLRDPTQYF. CDR3 DNA sequence: TGTGCCAGCAGCTTACTGCGGGACCCTACGCAGTATTTT.

Comments on this clone: The same CDR3 is also encoded by other DNA sequences in this sample. Written as DNA, the CDR3 is TGTGCCAGCTCACCAGGAGAGGGAACCTACGAGCAGTACTTC. It codes for CASSPGEGTYEQYF. The rearrangement links TRBV18 to TRBJ2-7; D may be TRBD2 (5 bases). Germline V gene sequence: CDR1 KGHSH, CDR2 LQKENI. The germline V and J ends were trimmed by 2 bases and 2 bases, with 10 bases remaining between them. The CDR3 totals 14 residues.

Remarks on this clone: Different DNA sequences within this sample yield the same CDR3. This chain uses TRBV7-3 with TRBJ2-5, with unresolved D. Germline CDR1 and CDR2: SGHTA and FQGTGA. This CDR3 has 13 amino acids. V lost 2 bases and J lost 1, with 5 bases in between. The CDR3 spells CASSLGVQETQYF. CDR3 DNA: TGTGCCAGCAGCTTAGGGGTCCAAGAGACCCAGTACTTC.

This clone was found once. The J gene is TRBJ2-7, the V gene TRBV6-1; 9 bases line up with TRBD2. The germline V gene has CDR1 MNHNS and CDR2 SASEGT. The V gene end was trimmed by 9 bases and the J gene end by 1 base; junction bases not matched to a gene: 4. This CDR3 is built from 13 residues. CDR3 residues: CASLAGTSYEQYF. The CDR3 coding sequence is TGTGCCAGTCTAGCGGGGACTTCCTACGAGCAGTACTTC.

The chain employs TRBV30 and TRBJ2-5; D may be TRBD1 or TRBD2 (6 bases each). There are 13 residues in the CDR3. The V end lost 4 bases, the J end lost 6 bases, and 15 bases lay between the germline ends. CDR1 is GTSNPN and CDR2 is SVGIG in the germline V gene (reference sequence). The DNA for the CDR3 is TGTGCCTGGACGTCTGGGGGGCAAAAGACCCAGTACTTC. Encoded protein: CAWTSGGQKTQYF.

V usage is TRBV6-5 and J usage is TRBJ2-7; D remains unclear. Germline CDR1 MNHEY, CDR2 SVGAGI. The V end lost 5 bases, the J end lost 0 bases, and 11 bases lay between the germline ends. This CDR3 is built from 14 residues. The CDR3 region has the DNA TGTGCCAGCAGTCTCGACATACTCTCCTACGAGCAGTACTTC. Translated, it gives CASSLDILSYEQYF.

The CDR3, as DNA: TGTGCCAGCAGTGAAGTTAGACTGGGCTACAATGAGCAGTTCTTC. It is translated as CASSEVRLGYNEQFF. V gene TRBV6-1 combines with J gene TRBJ2-1; no firm D call. V was cut by 1 base and J by 3 bases, with 10 bases left in between. Germline V lookup: CDR1 MNHNS, CDR2 SASEGT. The CDR3 is 15 residues long.

The genes are TRBV7-9 and TRBJ2-6, with 8 bases that match TRBD1. V lost 5 bases and J lost 3; bases outside the gene matches: 9. Germline V gives CDR1 SEHNR, CDR2 FQNEAQ (reference sequence). The CDR3 sequence is 17 residues long. CDR3 nucleotide sequence: TGTGCCAGCAGCCCTGGACAGGGCAGTTATGGGGCCAACGTCCTGACTTTC. The encoded protein is CASSPGQGSYGANVLTF.

The chain recombines TRBV11-2 with TRBJ2-1; 7 bases align to TRBD1. Germline CDR1 and CDR2: SGHAT and FQNNGV. Trimming removed 4 bases from V and 6 bases from J; junction bases left unmatched: 6. This CDR3 spans 14 amino acids. The CDR3 is CASSSAGQVNEQFF. The CDR3 nucleotides read TGTGCCAGCAGCTCCGCTGGACAGGTCAATGAGCAGTTCTTC.

The V and J genes are TRBV5-4 and TRBJ1-1, with D possibly being TRBD1 (5 bases). Per the germline V gene, CDR1 is SGHNT and CDR2 is YYREEE (reference sequence). This CDR3 is 15 amino acids long. V was shortened by 0 bases and J by 1 base, with 10 bases between the two germline ends. As DNA, the CDR3 is TGTGCCAGCAGCTTGGTGACAGACGGGAACACTGAAGCTTTCTTT. Encoded protein: CASSLVTDGNTEAFF.

Many counts were recorded for this clone. Other nucleotide sequences from this sample produce the same CDR3. The chain carries TRBV25-1 and TRBJ2-3, with a possible D match to TRBD2 (5 bases). CDR1 and CDR2 from the germline V gene are MGHDK and SYGVNS. The CDR3 is made up of 15 amino acids. Trimming pared 1 base from V and 9 bases from J, leaving 17 bases between. The CDR3 spells CASSELSGEPGTQYF. DNA of the CDR3: TGTGCCAGCAGTGAATTATCGGGCGAACCGGGGACGCAGTATTTT.

The chain joins TRBV14 to TRBJ2-2; D is undetermined. The CDR3 runs to 14 residues. The germline CDR1 and CDR2 sequences are SGHDN and FVKESK. Trimming removed 4 bases at V and 2 bases at J, with 8 bases between. In DNA, the CDR3 is TGTGCCAGCAGCCCCTATAGAAACACCGGGGAGCTGTTTTTT. Translated: CASSPYRNTGELFF.